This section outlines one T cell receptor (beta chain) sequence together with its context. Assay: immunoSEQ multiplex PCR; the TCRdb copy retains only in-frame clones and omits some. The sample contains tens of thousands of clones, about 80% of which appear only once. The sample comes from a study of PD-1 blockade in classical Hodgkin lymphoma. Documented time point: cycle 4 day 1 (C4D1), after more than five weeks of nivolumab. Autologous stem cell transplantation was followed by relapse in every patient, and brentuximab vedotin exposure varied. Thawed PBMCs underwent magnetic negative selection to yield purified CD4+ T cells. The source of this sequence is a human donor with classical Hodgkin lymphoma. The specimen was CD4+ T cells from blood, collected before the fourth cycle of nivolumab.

The CDR3 is CAWSVGGGVPNTGELFF. In DNA form, the CDR3 reads TGTGCCTGGAGTGTAGGGGGCGGTGTTCCGAACACCGGGGAGCTGTTTTTT. V gene TRBV30 combines with J gene TRBJ2-2, with TRBD1 matching over 7 bases. The V gene's germline CDR1 is GTSNPN and CDR2 SVGIG (reference sequence). This CDR3 region has 17 residues. Unmatched junction bases numbered 7, after V lost 0 bases and J lost 0 bases.